This T cell receptor (beta chain) was documented in a study of T cell responses to AZD1222 COVID-19 vaccine. Data came from immunoSEQ multiplex PCR; TCRdb stores just in-frame clones and leaves some out. Here the sample spans 150,000 to 200,000 clones, around 94% being singletons. This CDR3 spans 14 amino acids. Trimming took off 4 bases at V and 4 bases at J, with 12 bases between the two ends. In germline, CDR1 is SEHNR, CDR2 FQNEAQ (reference sequence). The sequencing used peripheral blood, collected on day 0 of AZD1222 vaccination. The rearrangement joins TRBV7-9 to TRBJ2-3, with D possibly being TRBD2 (7 bases). The sequence was obtained from an adult in good health. The CDR3 here is CASSSVGGPDTQYF. CDR3 coding DNA: TGTGCCAGCAGCTCCGTCGGGGGGCCAGATACGCAGTATTTT.